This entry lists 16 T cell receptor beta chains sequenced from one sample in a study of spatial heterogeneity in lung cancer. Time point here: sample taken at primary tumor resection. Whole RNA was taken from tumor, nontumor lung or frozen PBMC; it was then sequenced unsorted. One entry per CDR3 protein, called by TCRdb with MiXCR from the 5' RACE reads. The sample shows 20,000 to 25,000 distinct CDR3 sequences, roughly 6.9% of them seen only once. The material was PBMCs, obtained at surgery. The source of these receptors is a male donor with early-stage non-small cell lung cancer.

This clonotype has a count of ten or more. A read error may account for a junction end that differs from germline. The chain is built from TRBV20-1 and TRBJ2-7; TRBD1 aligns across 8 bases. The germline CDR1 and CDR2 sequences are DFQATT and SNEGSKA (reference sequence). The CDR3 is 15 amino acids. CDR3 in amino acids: CSALGQGGDSHEQYF. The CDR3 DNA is TGCAGTGCTCTCGGACAGGGTGGGGACTCCCACGAGCAGTACTTC.

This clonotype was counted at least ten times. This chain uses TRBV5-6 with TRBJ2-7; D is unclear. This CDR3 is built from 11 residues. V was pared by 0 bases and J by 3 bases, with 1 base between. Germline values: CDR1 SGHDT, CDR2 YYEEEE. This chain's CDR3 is CASSLDYEQYV. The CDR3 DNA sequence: TGTGCCAGCAGCTTGGACTACGAGCAGTACGTC.

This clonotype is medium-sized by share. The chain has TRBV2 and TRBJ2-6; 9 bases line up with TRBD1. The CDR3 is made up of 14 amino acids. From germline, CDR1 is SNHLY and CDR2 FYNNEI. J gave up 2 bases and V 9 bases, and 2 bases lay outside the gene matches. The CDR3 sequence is CARQGAAGANVLTF. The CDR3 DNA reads TGTGCCAGACAGGGGGCGGCTGGGGCCAACGTCCTGACTTTC.

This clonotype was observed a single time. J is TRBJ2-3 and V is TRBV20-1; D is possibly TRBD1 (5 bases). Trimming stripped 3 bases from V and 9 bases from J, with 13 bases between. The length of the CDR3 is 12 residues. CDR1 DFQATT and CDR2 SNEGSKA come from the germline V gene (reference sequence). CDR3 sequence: CSASVDRRTQYF. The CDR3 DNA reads TGCAGTGCTAGTGTAGACAGAAGAACGCAGTATTTT.

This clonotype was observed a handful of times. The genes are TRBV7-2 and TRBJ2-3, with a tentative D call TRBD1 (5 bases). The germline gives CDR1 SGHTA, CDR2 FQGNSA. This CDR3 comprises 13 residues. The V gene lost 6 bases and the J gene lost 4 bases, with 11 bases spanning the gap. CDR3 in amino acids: CASRQPTADTQYF. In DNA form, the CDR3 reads TGTGCCAGCAGACAACCGACAGCAGATACGCAGTATTTT.

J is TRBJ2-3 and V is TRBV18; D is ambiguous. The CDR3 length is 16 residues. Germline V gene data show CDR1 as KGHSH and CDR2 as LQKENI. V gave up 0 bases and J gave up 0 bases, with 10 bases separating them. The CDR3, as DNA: TGTGCCAGCTCACCACCGCGTCTTACTAGCACAGATACGCAGTATTTT. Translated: CASSPPRLTSTDTQYF.

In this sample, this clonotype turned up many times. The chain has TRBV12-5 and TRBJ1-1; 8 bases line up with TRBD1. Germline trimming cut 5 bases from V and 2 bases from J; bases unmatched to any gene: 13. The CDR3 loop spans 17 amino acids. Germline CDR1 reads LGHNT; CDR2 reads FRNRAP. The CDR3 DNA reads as TGTGCTAGTGGTCCACCTCGGACAGGGCTAGGAAACACTGAAGCTTTCTTT. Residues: CASGPPRTGLGNTEAFF.

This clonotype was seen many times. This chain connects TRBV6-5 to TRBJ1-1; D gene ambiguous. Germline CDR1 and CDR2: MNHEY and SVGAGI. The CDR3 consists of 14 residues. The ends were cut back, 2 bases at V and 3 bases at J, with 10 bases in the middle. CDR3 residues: CASSYAGFDTEAFF. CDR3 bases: TGTGCCAGCAGTTACGCAGGTTTCGACACTGAAGCTTTCTTT.

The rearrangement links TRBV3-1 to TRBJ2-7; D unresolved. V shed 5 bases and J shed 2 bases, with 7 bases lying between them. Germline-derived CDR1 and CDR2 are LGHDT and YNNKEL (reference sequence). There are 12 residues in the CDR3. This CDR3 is CASSARTYEQYF. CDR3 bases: TGTGCCAGCAGCGCCCGGACCTACGAGCAGTACTTC.

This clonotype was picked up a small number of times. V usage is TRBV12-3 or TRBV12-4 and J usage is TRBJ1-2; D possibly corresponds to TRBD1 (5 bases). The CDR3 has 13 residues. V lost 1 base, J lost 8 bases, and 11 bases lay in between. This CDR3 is CASSLGQGHGYTF. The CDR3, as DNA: TGTGCCAGCAGTTTAGGGCAGGGTCACGGCTACACCTTC.

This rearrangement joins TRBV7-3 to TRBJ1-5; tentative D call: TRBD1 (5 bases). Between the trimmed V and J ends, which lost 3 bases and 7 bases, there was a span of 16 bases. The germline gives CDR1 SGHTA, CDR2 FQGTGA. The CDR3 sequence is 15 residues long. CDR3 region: CASSFQRGRYQPQHF. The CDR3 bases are TGTGCCAGCAGCTTCCAAAGGGGAAGATACCAGCCCCAGCATTTT.

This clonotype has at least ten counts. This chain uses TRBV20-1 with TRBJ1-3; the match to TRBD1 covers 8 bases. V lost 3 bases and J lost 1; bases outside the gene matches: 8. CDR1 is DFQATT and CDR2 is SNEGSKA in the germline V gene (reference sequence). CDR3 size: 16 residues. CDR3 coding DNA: TGCAGTGCTAGGCGGACAGGGACTAGGTCTGGAAACACCATATATTTT. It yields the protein CSARRTGTRSGNTIYF.

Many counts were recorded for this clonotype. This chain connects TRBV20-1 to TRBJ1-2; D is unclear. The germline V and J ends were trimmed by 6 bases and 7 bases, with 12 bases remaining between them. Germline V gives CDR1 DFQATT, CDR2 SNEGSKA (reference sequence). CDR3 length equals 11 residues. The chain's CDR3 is CSAGHGSGYTF. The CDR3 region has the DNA TGCAGTGCGGGCCACGGGTCTGGCTACACCTTC.

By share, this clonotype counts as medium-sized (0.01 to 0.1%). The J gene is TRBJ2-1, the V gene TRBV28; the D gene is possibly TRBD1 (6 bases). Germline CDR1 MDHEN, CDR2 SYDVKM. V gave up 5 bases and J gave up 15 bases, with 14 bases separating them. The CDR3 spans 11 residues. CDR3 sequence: CASSTTGTRFF. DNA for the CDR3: TGTGCCAGCAGTACAACAGGGACAAGGTTCTTC.

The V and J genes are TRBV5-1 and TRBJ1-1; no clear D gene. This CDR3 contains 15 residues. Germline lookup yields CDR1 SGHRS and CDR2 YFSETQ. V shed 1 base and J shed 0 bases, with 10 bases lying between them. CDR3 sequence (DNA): TGCGCCAGCAGCTTGAGATGGGAATTGAACACTGAAGCTTTCTTT. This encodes CASSLRWELNTEAFF. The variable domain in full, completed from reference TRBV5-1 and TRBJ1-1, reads KAGVTQTPRYLIKTRGQQVTLSCSPISGHRSVSWYQQTPGQGLQFLFEYFSETQRNKGNFPGRFSGRQFSNSRSEMNVSTLELGDSALYLCASSLRWELNTEAFFGQGTRLTVV.

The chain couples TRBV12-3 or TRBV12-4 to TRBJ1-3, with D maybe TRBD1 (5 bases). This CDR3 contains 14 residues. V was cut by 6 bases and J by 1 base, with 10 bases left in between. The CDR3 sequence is CASRAGGSGNTIYF. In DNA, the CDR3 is TGTGCCAGCAGGGCGGGGGGATCTGGAAACACCATATATTTT.